A selection of T cell receptor beta chains follows, all from one sample in a study of CD8 T cells in ankylosing spondylitis. TCRdb processed the 5' RACE reads anew with MiXCR; each CDR3 protein has one entry. The sample records 300,000 to 400,000 distinct CDR3 sequences, roughly 10% being singletons. Material: blood, either unsorted or a sorted T cell fraction (not recorded which). Source of these receptors: a female donor with ankylosing spondylitis or in good health (not recorded which). CDR3s include the opening cysteine and the closing phenylalanine or tryptophan. D genes are given only for firm matches. Expanded clones are given a class, and other clones once, few, many or no size at all.

TRBV5-1	TRBJ1-1	TRBD1	few	TGCGCCAGCAGCTCTCCGGGACAGGGAAGAAGGAGGACTGAAGCTTTCTTT	CASSSPGQGRRRTEAFF
TRBV20-1	TRBJ2-3	TRBD1	many	TGCAGTGCTGGGGACAGGTGGGGAGATACGCAGTATTTT	CSAGDRWGDTQYF
TRBV3-1	TRBJ1-2	TRBD1	-	TGTGCCAGCAGCCAATCGGGACAGGGTAAGGGTGGCTACACCTTC	CASSQSGQGKGGYTF
TRBV5-1	TRBJ2-3	TRBD2	many	TGCGCCAGCAGTTATAGCGGGGGGGCCACAGATACGCAGTATTTT	CASSYSGGATDTQYF
TRBV12-3/TRBV12-4	TRBJ2-2	TRBD2	many	TGTGCCAGCATGCCAGCGGGAGGCCCCGGGGAGCTGTTTTTT	CASMPAGGPGELFF
TRBV19	TRBJ1-3	-	many	TGTGCCAGTAGCCTGTATTCCTCTGGAAACACCATATATTTT	CASSLYSSGNTIYF
TRBV12-3/TRBV12-4	TRBJ2-1	-	many	TGTGCCAGCCTGCCGGGGGCTAGGGCTCTGAATGAGCAGTTCTTC	CASLPGARALNEQFF
TRBV30	TRBJ2-3	-	many	TGTGCCTGGAGTGTAAGGTCGGCAGATACGCAGTATTTT	CAWSVRSADTQYF
TRBV5-1	TRBJ1-5	-	many	TGCGCCAGCAGCTTGGGCTCAGGCCCTGAGCCCCAGCATTTT	CASSLGSGPEPQHF
TRBV20-1	TRBJ2-3	-	many	TGCAGTGCCGAGGGCGCCACTGGCCGCACAGATACGCAGTATTTT	CSAEGATGRTDTQYF
TRBV12-3/TRBV12-4	TRBJ1-2	TRBD1	few	TGTGCCAGCAGTTCATCCGCACAGGGGGCTGGGGGCTACACCTTC	CASSSSAQGAGGYTF
TRBV3-1	TRBJ2-7	TRBD1	-	TGTGCCACCTGCCAACCAGGGACAGGGACCTACGAGCAGTACTTC	CATCQPGTGTYEQYF
TRBV20-1	TRBJ1-1	TRBD1	few	TGCAGTGCGTCGACAGGGTGGGAGAACACTGAAGCTTTCTTT	CSASTGWENTEAFF
TRBV6-5	TRBJ2-7	-	few	TGTGCCAGCAGTTTTAACAGGGGAGGCGAGCAGTACTTC	CASSFNRGGEQYF
TRBV12-3/TRBV12-4	TRBJ2-5	TRBD2	-	TGTGCCAGCAGTTCGACTAGCGGGGGGGGAGAGACCCAGTACTTC	CASSSTSGGGETQYF
TRBV7-2	TRBJ1-1	-	few	TGTGCCAGCAGCTTAGGGACTTCCCTCACTGAAGCTTTCTTT	CASSLGTSLTEAFF
TRBV5-6	TRBJ1-2	-	many	TGTGCCAGCAGCTTGGGACCCCCGGGACACTCTAACTATGGCTACACCTTC	CASSLGPPGHSNYGYTF
TRBV20-1	TRBJ2-5	-	-	TGCAGTTCTCAGCAGGAAGAGACCCAGTACTTC	CSSQQEETQYF
TRBV12-3/TRBV12-4	TRBJ1-4	-	many	TGTGCCAGCAGTCTCTCCCACGGGGTGGGAGAAAAACTGTTTTTT	CASSLSHGVGEKLFF
TRBV5-1	TRBJ1-1	-	many	TGCGCCAGCAGCTTGCCGACCGCGATGAACACTGAAGCTTTCTTT	CASSLPTAMNTEAFF
TRBV3-1	TRBJ2-1	-	many	TGTGCCAGCAGCCAAGAGCGGGGCGGCGTTGGCTCCTACAATGAGCAGTTCTTC	CASSQERGGVGSYNEQFF
TRBV29-1	TRBJ2-5	-	few	TGCAGCGTTGGCGGTGGGTGGGAGACCCAGTACTTC	CSVGGGWETQYF
TRBV27	TRBJ2-7	-	many	TGTGCCAGCAGTCTCGGACTTCATGCCCACGAGCAGTACTTC	CASSLGLHAHEQYF
TRBV30	TRBJ2-1	TRBD2	-	TGTGCCTGGGGACTAGCGTGGAATGAGCAGTTCTTC	CAWGLAWNEQFF
TRBV28	TRBJ2-3	TRBD2	many	TGTGCCAGCAGTTTATTAGCGGGAGAAGATACGCAGTATTTT	CASSLLAGEDTQYF
TRBV20-1	TRBJ1-2	-	-	TGCAGTGCTCCGACCCAGCTGGGCTATGGCTACACCTTC	CSAPTQLGYGYTF
TRBV20-1	TRBJ1-5	-	few	TGCAGTGCTAGGTCGGGCCTCGGGTTCAATCAGCCCCAGCATTTT	CSARSGLGFNQPQHF
TRBV6-1	TRBJ1-1	-	few	TGTGCCAGCAGTAAGGGACAAGGGTCTAACACTGAAGCTTTCTTT	CASSKGQGSNTEAFF
TRBV4-3	TRBJ1-3	-	many	TGCGCCAGCAGCGGCAGACAGAGAAACACCATATATTTT	CASSGRQRNTIYF
TRBV29-1	TRBJ1-2	-	many	TGCAGCGTTGCCAGGGGCGTATCAAATGGCTACACCTTC	CSVARGVSNGYTF
TRBV20-1	TRBJ2-3	-	few	TGCAGTGCTAGAGACGTGGCGGGGCACACAGATACGCAGTATTTT	CSARDVAGHTDTQYF
TRBV5-5	TRBJ2-3	TRBD1	many	TGTGCCAGCAGGACGGACAGGATAGAAGGGGATACGCAGTATTTT	CASRTDRIEGDTQYF
TRBV7-2	TRBJ2-4	-	many	TGTGCCAGCAGCTCTGACAGTTTCACGAACATTCAGTACTTC	CASSSDSFTNIQYF
TRBV20-1	TRBJ2-2	TRBD2	many	TGCAGTGCTGGGGGACTAGCGGCGAACACCGGGGAGCTGTTTTTT	CSAGGLAANTGELFF
TRBV3-1	TRBJ2-2	-	few	TGTGCCAGCAGCCCCCCGGGTGGATTTAACACCGGGGAGCTGTTTTTT	CASSPPGGFNTGELFF
TRBV28	TRBJ2-1	TRBD2	few	TGTGCCAGCAGTCGGACTAGCGGGCAGCAGTTCTTC	CASSRTSGQQFF
TRBV29-1	TRBJ2-3	-	many	TGCAGCGTTTTCAGGGACTCCGTCGGTGGTACGCAGTATTTT	CSVFRDSVGGTQYF
TRBV5-6	TRBJ2-6	TRBD1	many	TGTGCCAGCAGCGCCGAGGGACAGGGTTATTGGTCTGGGGCCAACGTCCTGACTTTC	CASSAEGQGYWSGANVLTF
TRBV18	TRBJ2-1	-	few	TGTGCCAGCTCACCAGGGGACCCCTACAATGAGCAGTTCTTC	CASSPGDPYNEQFF
TRBV20-1	TRBJ2-1	TRBD2	-	TGCAGTGCCGAAAGCGGGAGGGGGGGCAATGAGCAGTTCTTC	CSAESGRGGNEQFF